The 20 T cell receptor beta chains below all came from one sample that was sequenced in a study of blood T cell repertoires in COVID-19. Some clones are missing from TCRdb's copy, which holds only in-frame ones; the method was immunoSEQ multiplex PCR. The table shows around 32,000 clones, with more than 80% occurring only once. Sequenced: peripheral blood. These receptors all stem from a male donor with active COVID-19.

The V and J genes are TRBV5-4 and TRBJ2-3; the D is unclear. The CDR3 contains 17 residues. The V end lost 1 base, the J end lost 3 bases, and 18 bases lay between the germline ends. Germline loops: CDR1 SGHNT, CDR2 YYREEE (reference sequence). The CDR3, as DNA: TGTGCCAGCAGCTTGATCGGCAGGAATGTCAATACAGATACGCAGTATTTT. Protein sequence: CASSLIGRNVNTDTQYF.

The rearrangement joins TRBV7-2 to TRBJ1-1, with 7 bases matching TRBD1. The CDR3 covers 15 residues. With V trimmed by 5 bases and J by 3 bases, 9 bases remained unmatched. Germline V gives CDR1 SGHTA, CDR2 FQGNSA. The CDR3 here is CASSLTTGRYTEAFF. The CDR3 DNA reads TGTGCCAGCAGCCTGACGACAGGGAGGTACACTGAAGCTTTCTTT.

The genes are TRBV2 and TRBJ1-2, with D unclear. Germline V CDR1 and CDR2: SNHLY, FYNNEI. This CDR3 is built from 13 residues. Trimming shortened V by 4 bases and J by 2 bases, and 8 bases separated the two germline ends. The CDR3 spells CASSADGNYGYTF. The DNA for the CDR3 is TGTGCCAGCAGTGCCGACGGGAACTATGGCTACACCTTC.

The chain carries TRBV19 and TRBJ1-6; 9 bases are a match to TRBD1. The germline V gene encodes CDR1 LNHDA and CDR2 SQIVND (reference sequence). Trimming removed 4 bases from V and 2 bases from J; junction bases left unmatched: 3. This CDR3 contains 16 residues. The CDR3 sequence: CASSRQGETYNSPLHF. The CDR3 coding sequence is TGTGCCAGTAGTAGACAGGGGGAAACCTATAATTCACCCCTCCACTTT. Based on the CDR3 plus reference TRBV19 and TRBJ1-6, the full variable domain is DGGITQSPKYLFRKEGQNVTLSCEQNLNHDAMYWYRQDPGQGLRLIYYSQIVNDFQKGDIAEGYSVSREKKESFPLTVTSAQKNPTAFYLCASSRQGETYNSPLHFGNGTRLTVT.

V is TRBV30 and J is TRBJ2-4; D not resolved. Trimming cost V 0 bases and J 5 bases, with 11 bases left between them. This CDR3 is built from 14 residues. CDR1 and CDR2 (germline): GTSNPN, SVGIG (reference sequence). The CDR3 nucleotides read TGTGCCTGGAGTGTAACGGGTTACCAAAACATTCAGTACTTC. This codes for CAWSVTGYQNIQYF. Drawing the rest from reference TRBV30 and TRBJ2-4, the complete variable domain is SQTIHQWPATLVQPVGSPLSLECTVEGTSNPNLYWYRQAAGRGLQLLFYSVGIGQISSEVPQNLSASRPQDRQFILSSKKLLLSDSGFYLCAWSVTGYQNIQYFGAGTRLSVL.

The chain has TRBV6-5 and TRBJ1-1; a possible D gene is TRBD1 (5 bases). Germline V lookup: CDR1 MNHEY, CDR2 SVGAGI. The V gene lost 6 bases and the J gene lost 1 base, with 15 bases spanning the gap. This CDR3 is built from 15 residues. This CDR3 reads CASSSPGGANTEAFF. CDR3 in DNA: TGTGCCAGCAGCTCCCCGGGAGGGGCGAACACTGAAGCTTTCTTT.

The chain recombines TRBV11-3 with TRBJ2-2; 7 bases map to TRBD1. The CDR3 is made up of 16 amino acids. J gave up 0 bases and V 4 bases, and 5 bases lay outside the gene matches. Per the germline V gene, CDR1 is SGHNT and CDR2 is YENEEA. In DNA form, the CDR3 reads TGTGCCAGCAGCTCAGGACAGGTCGCGAACACCGGGGAGCTGTTTTTT. This sequence encodes CASSSGQVANTGELFF.

Only one count was recorded for this clone. The chain employs TRBV9 and TRBJ2-3; 9 nucleotides agree with TRBD1. J was trimmed by 2 bases and V by 2 bases; bases with no gene match: 6. CDR1 and CDR2 (germline): SGDLS, YYNGEE. The CDR3 contains 16 residues. This chain's CDR3 is CASSVTGGPYTDTQYF. The DNA for the CDR3 is TGTGCCAGCAGCGTCACAGGGGGCCCTTACACAGATACGCAGTATTTT.

The V gene is TRBV27, the J gene TRBJ1-5; a weak D match, TRBD1 (6 bases). Per the germline V gene, CDR1 is MNHEY and CDR2 is SMNVEV (reference sequence). The CDR3 is 18 residues long. The V and J ends lost 5 bases and 6 bases respectively, with 26 bases between them. Here the CDR3 DNA reads TGTGCCAGCAGTCCGTCTACAGGGACAAAACCCATCGGTCAGCCCCAGCATTTT. It codes for CASSPSTGTKPIGQPQHF.

The chain employs TRBV11-3 and TRBJ2-5, with 7 bases identical to TRBD1. The CDR3 extends over 17 amino acids. V lost 5 bases, J lost 5 bases, and 17 bases stayed unmatched. Germline lookup yields CDR1 SGHNT and CDR2 YENEEA. DNA of the CDR3: TGTGCCAGCAGCCCGGGACAGTCCGGGCTGGGAGTGGAGACCCAGTACTTC. Its protein is CASSPGQSGLGVETQYF.

The chain uses TRBV27 and TRBJ1-1; TRBD1 is a possible D gene (6 bases). This CDR3 spans 15 amino acids. Germline lookup yields CDR1 MNHEY and CDR2 SMNVEV (reference sequence). Trimming took off 5 bases at V and 2 bases at J, with 15 bases between the two ends. The CDR3 coding sequence is TGTGCCAGCAGTCCCCGCCCCGGGACAAACACTGAAGCTTTCTTT. This gives the protein CASSPRPGTNTEAFF.

The J gene is TRBJ2-7, the V gene TRBV7-8; TRBD1 aligns across 8 bases. The CDR3 has 17 amino acids. Trimming removed 2 bases from V and 2 bases from J; junction bases left unmatched: 11. Per the germline V gene, CDR1 is SGHVS and CDR2 is FQNEAQ. CDR3 loop: CASSLKEGSDRAYEQYF. Written as DNA, the CDR3 is TGTGCCAGCAGCTTAAAGGAAGGGTCGGACAGGGCCTACGAGCAGTACTTC.

This clone has just one count. This sequence joins TRBV6-6 and TRBJ2-5, with TRBD2 matching over 7 bases. This CDR3 has 15 residues. Unmatched junction bases numbered 6, after V lost 0 bases and J lost 5 bases. Germline V gives CDR1 MNHNY, CDR2 SVGAGI (reference sequence). The CDR3 spells CASSYSKGGFETQYF. The CDR3 nucleotides read TGTGCCAGCAGTTACTCGAAGGGAGGGTTCGAGACCCAGTACTTC.

The gene calls are TRBV5-5 and TRBJ1-1, with D unclear. V lost 0 bases to trimming and J lost 1 base, with 13 bases between them. CDR1 is SGHKS, CDR2 YYEKEE, per germline (reference sequence). The CDR3 spans 16 residues. The CDR3 sequence: CASSLGQPEANTEAFF. The CDR3 bases are TGTGCCAGCAGCTTGGGACAACCCGAAGCGAACACTGAAGCTTTCTTT.

V and J are TRBV9 and TRBJ1-1; D is possibly TRBD1 (5 bases). The CDR3 is 14 residues long. V lost 0 bases to trimming and J lost 0 bases, with 6 bases between them. Germline V lookup: CDR1 SGDLS, CDR2 YYNGEE. The CDR3, as DNA: TGTGCCAGCAGCGTAGCAGGGTTGAACACTGAAGCTTTCTTT. It is translated as CASSVAGLNTEAFF. The full variable domain, completed using reference TRBV9 and TRBJ1-1, is DSGVTQTPKHLITATGQRVTLRCSPRSGDLSVYWYQQSLDQGLQFLIQYYNGEERAKGNILERFSAQQFPDLHSELNLSSLELGDSALYFCASSVAGLNTEAFFGQGTRLTVV.

This chain joins TRBV7-3 and TRBJ1-2; 12 bases map to TRBD1. The CDR3 spans 17 residues. Germline values: CDR1 SGHTA, CDR2 FQGTGA. V dropped 5 bases and J dropped 6; count of bases not matched to a gene: 13. This CDR3 is CASSPTGTGGDWNGYTF. In nucleotides, the CDR3 is TGTGCCAGCAGCCCGACCGGGACAGGGGGCGATTGGAATGGCTACACCTTC.

This clone occurred a few times. V usage is TRBV9 and J usage is TRBJ2-3, with D perhaps TRBD2 (6 bases). Germline V CDR1 and CDR2: SGDLS, YYNGEE. Trimming removed 3 bases at V and 4 bases at J, with 12 bases between. This CDR3 is built from 14 residues. The DNA for the CDR3 is TGTGCCAGCAGCGCTGGGGACTTAGCAGATACGCAGTATTTT. Residues: CASSAGDLADTQYF.

The chain joins TRBV7-3 to TRBJ2-4; TRBD1 matches 9 bases. Germline assignment: CDR1 SGHTA and CDR2 FQGTGA. This CDR3 region has 20 residues. With 5 bases clipped from V and 0 bases from J, the junction kept 17 bases outside the gene matches. The CDR3 DNA reads TGTGCCAGCAGCCCCCACCCCTGGGACAGGGACATTTTAGCCAAAAACATTCAGTACTTC. This translates into CASSPHPWDRDILAKNIQYF.

The table lists this clone with a few counts. The V call is TRBV18, the J call TRBJ1-1; D not resolved. V lost 2 bases and J 3 bases, leaving 10 bases between the germline ends. The CDR3 runs to 14 residues. CDR1 and CDR2 from the germline V gene are KGHSH and LQKENI. The CDR3 loop is CASSPLESDTEAFF. CDR3 DNA sequence: TGTGCCAGCTCACCATTAGAGAGCGACACTGAAGCTTTCTTT.

This chain connects TRBV6-6 to TRBJ2-2, with D unclear. The V end was cut by 9 bases, the J end by 0 bases, with 8 bases between. The CDR3 length is 13 residues. Per germline, CDR1 MNHNY and CDR2 SVGAGI (reference sequence). For the CDR3, the DNA is TGTGCCAGTTCTACTTCGAACACCGGGGAGCTGTTTTTT. Translation: CASSTSNTGELFF.